The rows below give T cell receptor beta chains drawn from one sample of a study of blood T cell repertoires in COVID-19. Assay: immunoSEQ multiplex PCR; the TCRdb copy retains only in-frame clones and omits some. The sample lists about 200,000 clones, about 84% seen once, with about 6% in the top ten. Input material: PBMCs or T cells enriched from blood (not recorded which). These receptors came from a man aged 35-49 years with acute COVID-19. The CDR3 runs from the conserved cysteine through the conserved F or W. D genes are given only for firm matches. Where a row states a size, it is once, few, many or the class of an expanded clone; other rows omit it.

TRBJ2-7 | TRBV1 | . | . | TGCACCAGCAGCCAAGGACCTGGGGCTAGCGGGAGCTACGAGCAGTACTTC | CTSSQGPGASGSYEQYF
TRBJ2-2 | TRBV7-9 | . | once | TGTGCCAGCAACGTATGGACAGCTAACACCGGGGAGCTGTTTTTT | CASNVWTANTGELFF
TRBJ1-1 | TRBV28 | . | . | TGTGCCAGCAGTTTGCAGGGATCTGGGCCTGAAGCTTTCTTT | CASSLQGSGPEAFF
TRBJ2-6 | TRBV19 | . | . | TGTGCCAGTAGTATCACAGGGTCTGGGGCCAACGTCCTGACTTTC | CASSITGSGANVLTF
TRBJ2-7 | TRBV19 | . | . | TGTGCCAGTAGGCCCGCCGGGAGACTTTACGAGCAGTACTTC | CASRPAGRLYEQYF
TRBJ2-3 | TRBV6-4 | TRBD2 | . | TGTGCCAGCAGTCGAGTTTATAGCGGGGACACAGATACGCAGTATTTT | CASSRVYSGDTDTQYF
TRBJ1-2 | TRBV20-1 | . | . | TGCAGTGCTAGTCCCACAGTCTATGGCTACACCTTC | CSASPTVYGYTF
TRBJ2-2 | TRBV9 | . | . | TGTGCCAGCAGCGTAGCGGTAACTAACACCGGGGAGCTGTTTTTT | CASSVAVTNTGELFF
TRBJ2-5 | TRBV6-6 | . | . | TGTGCCAGCAGTCAACAACAGGAGACCCAGTACTTC | CASSQQQETQYF
TRBJ2-5 | TRBV7-2 | TRBD1 | . | TGTGCCAGCAGCTTAACGGGCAGGGGGCGGCTGGCGACCCAGTACTTC | CASSLTGRGRLATQYF
TRBJ2-2 | TRBV15 | TRBD1 | . | TGTGCCACCAGCAGATCAGGGGGCCGGAACACCGGGGAGCTGTTTTTT | CATSRSGGRNTGELFF